The T cell receptor (beta chain) under discussion was sequenced for a study of shared clonotypes between healthy human individuals. As for the study in general: Donors had three CD4 naive, three CD4 memory, two CD8 naive and one CD8 memory plate apiece. Overall study results and limits: Larger estimated richness was generally seen in naive subsets than in memory subsets.

Assay execution proceeded at the deep level. Sequencing used immunoSEQ multiplex PCR; TCRdb keeps in-frame clones, though not all of them. The sample has millions of clones, 90% to 95% seen once. CDR1 and CDR2 from the germline V gene are SGHRS and YFSETQ. This CDR3 region has 13 residues. Trimming removed 6 bases from V and 4 bases from J; junction bases left unmatched: 6. Remarks on this clone: Its antigen is currently unknown.

The source of this sequence is a man between 18 and 35 years old in good health. This chain connects TRBV5-1 to TRBJ2-5, with TRBD2 identical over 7 bases. The sequenced sample consisted of naive CD4+ T cells sorted from blood. As to subset: CD45RA+ positively selected. DNA for the CDR3: TGCGCCAGCACCCTCTCTAGCGGAGAGACCCAGTACTTC. This codes for CASTLSSGETQYF. The full variable domain, its missing parts supplied by reference TRBV5-1 and TRBJ2-5, is KAGVTQTPRYLIKTRGQQVTLSCSPISGHRSVSWYQQTPGQGLQFLFEYFSETQRNKGNFPGRFSGRQFSNSRSEMNVSTLELGDSALYLCASTLSSGETQYFGPGTRLLVL.